The 14 T cell receptor beta chains reported below all come from one sample, sequenced in a study of CD8 T cells in ankylosing spondylitis. MiXCR, applied by TCRdb to the 5' RACE reads, yields one record per CDR3 protein. The sample holds fewer than 400,000 distinct CDR3 sequences, 14% to 15% seen once. The specimen sequenced was blood, either unsorted or a sorted T cell fraction (not recorded which). These TCRs come from a male donor with ankylosing spondylitis or in good health (not recorded which).

The chain is built from TRBV12-3 or TRBV12-4 and TRBJ2-4; D is ambiguous. Trimming removed 6 bases at V and 4 bases at J, with 19 bases between. The CDR3 is made up of 16 amino acids. For the CDR3, the DNA is TGTGCCAGCAGCGTAATAGACGGTTACAAAAAAAACATTCAGTACTTC. It encodes CASSVIDGYKKNIQYF.

There are many counts of this clonotype. V gene TRBV29-1 combines with J gene TRBJ2-1; 7 bases are shared with TRBD2. The J segment lost 5 bases and the V segment lost 2 bases, leaving 6 bases of the junction unmatched. The CDR3 consists of 14 residues. The germline CDR1 and CDR2 sequences are SQVTM and ANQGSEA. The CDR3 loop is CSVERGLADNEQFF. DNA of the CDR3: TGCAGCGTTGAACGTGGCCTAGCGGACAATGAGCAGTTCTTC.

This chain joins TRBV10-3 and TRBJ1-2; TRBD1 matches at 8 bases. The CDR3 runs to 14 residues. The junction had 6 bases not matched to a gene; V was cut back by 8 bases and J by 1 base. The germline CDR1 and CDR2 sequences are ENHRY and SYGVKD. The CDR3 sequence: CAIGTGGVNYGYTF. The CDR3 DNA reads TGTGCCATCGGTACAGGGGGTGTTAACTATGGCTACACCTTC.

Ten or more counts support this clonotype. The genes are TRBV5-1 and TRBJ1-1; TRBD1 agrees at 10 bases. This CDR3 has 16 amino acids. CDR1 is SGHRS, CDR2 YFSETQ, per germline. After removal of 2 bases from V and 6 bases from J, the junction contained 10 bases not matched to a gene. The CDR3 protein is CASSFVTGGLGAEAFF. The CDR3 bases are TGCGCCAGCAGCTTCGTGACAGGGGGCTTAGGCGCTGAAGCTTTCTTT.

The genes are TRBV27 and TRBJ1-4; tentatively, D is TRBD1 (5 bases). The CDR3 is made up of 14 amino acids. The V end lost 3 bases, the J end lost 4 bases, and 9 bases lay between the germline ends. Germline V gene lookup returns CDR1 MNHEY and CDR2 SMNVEV (reference sequence). CDR3 region: CASSFNRYNEKLFF. The DNA of the CDR3 is TGTGCCAGCAGTTTCAACAGGTATAATGAAAAACTGTTTTTT.

The chain couples TRBV10-3 to TRBJ2-1, with 7 nucleotides matching TRBD2. The CDR3 is made up of 11 amino acids. The germline CDR1 and CDR2 sequences are ENHRY and SYGVKD. J lost 10 bases, V lost 4 bases, and 1 base had no gene match. CDR3 protein: CAISGDYEQFF. CDR3 sequence (DNA): TGTGCCATCAGTGGGGACTACGAGCAGTTCTTC.

This clonotype was seen repeatedly, ten times or more. This rearrangement joins TRBV29-1 to TRBJ2-1; 8 bases agree with TRBD1. Per germline, CDR1 SQVTM and CDR2 ANQGSEA. The junction had 6 bases not matched to a gene; V was cut back by 4 bases and J by 7 bases. CDR3 length: 13 amino acids. The CDR3 nucleotides read TGCAGCGTTGCTGGCAGGGGGCTGAATGAGCAGTTCTTC. Protein: CSVAGRGLNEQFF.

This chain joins TRBV10-1 and TRBJ2-2; tentatively, D is TRBD1 (6 bases). The CDR3 extends over 14 amino acids. V was trimmed by 4 bases and J by 6 bases, leaving 12 bases between them. Germline assignment: CDR1 WNHNN and CDR2 SYGVQD (reference sequence). The CDR3: CASSGDRRSGELFF. CDR3 bases: TGCGCCAGCAGTGGAGACAGGCGGTCCGGGGAGCTGTTTTTT.

The V call is TRBV20-1, the J call TRBJ1-5; a possible D gene is TRBD1 (5 bases). Trimming pared 3 bases from V and 2 bases from J, leaving 8 bases between. Germline V gene lookup returns CDR1 DFQATT and CDR2 SNEGSKA (reference sequence). The CDR3 length is 13 residues. The CDR3 DNA follows: TGCAGTGCTAGGGGACCGGGCAATCAGCCCCAGCATTTT. Translated, it gives CSARGPGNQPQHF.

The V and J genes are TRBV20-1 and TRBJ1-4; 8 positions agree with TRBD1. The CDR3 has 19 amino acids. From germline, CDR1 is DFQATT and CDR2 SNEGSKA (reference sequence). Losses at the gene ends were 0 bases for V and 3 bases for J; bases not matched to a gene: 15. CDR3 protein: CSARDRTGSPTPANEKLFF. The CDR3 coding sequence is TGCAGTGCTAGAGACCGGACAGGGAGCCCGACACCTGCTAATGAAAAACTGTTTTTT.

This clonotype was recorded a few times. This sequence joins TRBV29-1 and TRBJ2-5; 8 bases agree with TRBD2. Per germline, CDR1 SQVTM and CDR2 ANQGSEA. The CDR3 runs to 16 residues. The junction had 8 bases not matched to a gene; V was cut back by 0 bases and J by 2 bases. The CDR3 nucleotides are TGCAGCGTTGAAGAGCCTACTAGCGGATTTCAAGAGACCCAGTACTTC. Translation: CSVEEPTSGFQETQYF.

This sequence joins TRBV5-5 and TRBJ1-2; D remains ambiguous. The V end lost 1 base, the J end lost 0 bases, and 10 bases lay between the germline ends. The CDR3 spans 15 residues. The germline gives CDR1 SGHKS, CDR2 YYEKEE (reference sequence). The CDR3 bases are TGTGCCAGCAGCTTGAGCGGAGGAGCTAACTATGGCTACACCTTC. It translates to CASSLSGGANYGYTF.

The chain recombines TRBV5-6 with TRBJ1-3; 7 bases are shared with TRBD1. J lost 8 bases, V lost 4 bases, and 9 bases had no gene match. The CDR3 is 14 residues long. CDR1 and CDR2 from the germline V gene are SGHDT and YYEEEE. CDR3 residues: CASSLGDRSDTIYF. Here the CDR3 DNA reads TGTGCCAGCAGCCTAGGGGACAGATCGGACACCATATATTTT. Full variable domain (outside the CDR3, taken from reference TRBV5-6 and TRBJ1-3): DAGVTQSPTHLIKTRGQQVTLRCSPKSGHDTVSWYQQALGQGPQFIFQYYEEEERQRGNFPDRFSGHQFPNYSSELNVNALLLGDSALYLCASSLGDRSDTIYFGEGSWLTVV.

The rearrangement uses TRBV20-1 and TRBJ2-1; 11 bases line up with TRBD2. The CDR3 totals 15 residues. Germline values: CDR1 DFQATT, CDR2 SNEGSKA (reference sequence). CDR3 protein: CSGGPGLAVGNEQFF. The CDR3 DNA sequence: TGCAGCGGGGGACCGGGACTAGCGGTCGGCAATGAGCAGTTCTTC.